This T cell receptor (beta chain) was captured by sequencing in a study of blood T cell repertoires in COVID-19. Study-level information: PBMCs, B-cell-depleted T cells, or T cells provided the cDNA or gDNA that made up the material.

The CDR3 covers 14 residues. Germline V gene data show CDR1 as LGHDT and CDR2 as YNNKEL (reference sequence). Unmatched junction bases numbered 5, after V lost 1 base and J lost 6 bases. Measured with immunoSEQ multiplex PCR; TCRdb has only the in-frame clones, and not every one. Seen here are fewer than 200,000 clones, 80% observed once, and the top ten hold 6% to 8.5%. The source material was peripheral blood. This chain uses TRBV3-1 (or the pseudogene TRBV3-2) with TRBJ1-1; the match to TRBD1 covers 7 bases. The sequence was collected from a man aged 55 to 70 with acute or convalescent COVID-19. CDR3 loop: CASSQGYRGAEAFF. The DNA for the CDR3 is TGTGCCAGCAGCCAAGGTTACAGGGGTGCTGAAGCTTTCTTT.